The rows below give T cell receptor beta chains drawn from one sample of a study of T cells after yellow fever vaccination. TCRdb reanalysed the 5' RACE reads using MiXCR and keeps one entry per CDR3 protein. The sample yields approximately 550,000 distinct CDR3 sequences, around 21% seen once. The specimen comprised PBMCs, sampled 15 days after the yellow fever booster vaccination. All receptors derive from a man aged 30-40 years who received the YFV17D yellow fever vaccine. Each CDR3 is given with its conserved first and last residue. The order of the fields is D gene, V gene, CDR3 length, clone size, J gene, CDR3 DNA, CDR3 protein. D genes are given only for firm matches. For some rows the clone size is stated as once, few or many, or as a class when expanded; others skip it.

>TRBD2|TRBV7-9|17|few|TRBJ2-5
TGTGCCAGCAGCCCCGTAGCGGGAGCAAGAGGGGCAGAGACCCAGTACTTC
CASSPVAGARGAETQYF
>NA|TRBV20-1|13|NA|TRBJ1-2
TGCAGTGCTAGCCGGATCGGGGGAAGTGGCTACACCTTC
CSASRIGGSGYTF
>NA|TRBV18|16|NA|TRBJ2-7
TGTGCCAGCTCACCACCGGAGATTACGGGGACCTACGAGCAGTACTTC
CASSPPEITGTYEQYF
>NA|TRBV5-1|15|few|TRBJ1-2
TGCGCCAGCAGCTCCCCCGAGGAGGGTGACTATGGCTACACCTTC
CASSSPEEGDYGYTF
>TRBD1|TRBV20-1|13|NA|TRBJ1-6
TGCAGTAGCCGTGAGACAGGGGATTCACCCCTCCACTTT
CSSRETGDSPLHF
>TRBD1|TRBV18|15|NA|TRBJ2-7
TGTGCCAGCTCCCTTAACAGGGGCCCCTCCTACGAGCAGTACTTC
CASSLNRGPSYEQYF
>NA|TRBV4-3|15|few|TRBJ2-1
TGCGCCAGCAGCCAAAGCGGGACAGACTACAATGAGCAGTTCTTC
CASSQSGTDYNEQFF
>NA|TRBV7-2|15|NA|TRBJ1-6
TGTGCCAGCAGCTCCGGAAGGAGCTATAATTCACCCCTCCACTTT
CASSSGRSYNSPLHF
>NA|TRBV4-3|15|few|TRBJ2-7
TGCGCCAGCAGCCAAGATATTGGGGGAAGGGGCGAGCAGTACTTC
CASSQDIGGRGEQYF
>TRBD1|TRBV29-1|14|NA|TRBJ1-5
TGCAGCGTTGGCGGGACAGACCTCAATCAGCCCCAGCATTTT
CSVGGTDLNQPQHF
>TRBD1|TRBV20-1|14|few|TRBJ2-7
TGCAGTGCTAGGAGGGGACAGGGCTACTACGAGCAGTACTTC
CSARRGQGYYEQYF
>TRBD2|TRBV4-3|17|NA|TRBJ2-3
TGCGCCAGCAGCCAAGATCCGGGACTAACACCCACAGATACGCAGTATTTT
CASSQDPGLTPTDTQYF
>NA|TRBV7-2|13|NA|TRBJ2-5
TGTGCCAGCGGGAGGGGGGTTCAAGAGACCCAGTACTTC
CASGRGVQETQYF
>TRBD2|TRBV9|14|few|TRBJ2-7
TGTGCCAGCAGCGTGGAAAGCGGGAGGAGCGAGCAGTACTTC
CASSVESGRSEQYF
>NA|TRBV27|15|NA|TRBJ2-1
TGTGCCAGCCGCACACGTCCTAGTACCTACAATGAGCAGTTCTTC
CASRTRPSTYNEQFF
>TRBD2|TRBV20-1|17|NA|TRBJ2-1
TGCAGTGCCGGTAAACTTAGCGGGAGGAGCTCCTACAATGAGCAGTTCTTC
CSAGKLSGRSSYNEQFF
>NA|TRBV7-9|14|NA|TRBJ2-2
TGTGCCAGCAGTTACAGGGTCAACACCGGGGAGCTGTTTTTT
CASSYRVNTGELFF
>TRBD2|TRBV15|17|NA|TRBJ2-3
TGTGCCACCAGCAGACCCCCCGCCCCTAGCGGTACAGATACGCAGTATTTT
CATSRPPAPSGTDTQYF